The 11 T cell receptor beta chains in this list originate from one sample, sequenced in a study of T cell responses to AZD1222 COVID-19 vaccine. Clones were read by immunoSEQ multiplex PCR, and TCRdb kept only the in-frame ones, dropping some. The sample carries 83,000 or so clones, roughly 90% recorded once. The sequencing used peripheral blood, collected 28 days after the second AZD1222 dose. All receptors derive from an adult who received the AZD1222 COVID-19 vaccine.

V gene TRBV4-2 combines with J gene TRBJ1-5, with D possibly TRBD1 on 6 matching bases. V was clipped by 0 bases and J by 8 bases, with 8 bases between them. The CDR3 contains 13 residues. Per germline, CDR1 LGHNA and CDR2 YNFKEQ. CDR3 loop: CASSQERGKPQHF. In DNA, the CDR3 is TGTGCCAGCAGCCAAGAGAGGGGGAAGCCCCAGCATTTT.

This rearrangement joins TRBV5-1 to TRBJ2-7; D call uncertain. V lost 2 bases to trimming and J lost 4 bases, with 10 bases between them. The CDR3 is 13 residues long. CDR1 is SGHRS, CDR2 YFSETQ, per germline. Written as DNA, the CDR3 is TGCGCCAGCAGCTTCGGGTTCGAGTACGAGCAGTACTTC. Encoded protein: CASSFGFEYEQYF.

The CDR3 sequence: CASREGAINQPQHF. DNA of the CDR3: TGTGCCAGCAGAGAAGGGGCGATCAATCAGCCCCAGCATTTT. V and J are TRBV28 and TRBJ1-5; D may be TRBD1 (5 bases). Germline loops: CDR1 MDHEN, CDR2 SYDVKM. Trimming shortened V by 6 bases and J by 3 bases, and 12 bases separated the two germline ends. This CDR3 contains 14 residues. The whole variable domain, filled in from reference TRBV28 and TRBJ1-5, reads DVKVTQSSRYLVKRTGEKVFLECVQDMDHENMFWYRQDPGLGLRLIYFSYDVKMKEKGDIPEGYSVSREKKERFSLILESASTNQTSMYLCASREGAINQPQHFGDGTRLSIL.

This clone was seen only a few times. The chain carries TRBV5-1 and TRBJ1-2, with TRBD1 as a possible D gene (6 bases). Germline V CDR1 and CDR2: SGHRS, YFSETQ. This CDR3 is built from 14 residues. Between the trimmed V and J ends, which lost 0 bases and 5 bases, there was a span of 11 bases. The CDR3 loop reads CASSLAGGAYGYTF. The CDR3 nucleotides are TGCGCCAGCAGCTTGGCGGGGGGCGCGTATGGCTACACCTTC. Drawing the rest from reference TRBV5-1 and TRBJ1-2, the complete variable domain is KAGVTQTPRYLIKTRGQQVTLSCSPISGHRSVSWYQQTPGQGLQFLFEYFSETQRNKGNFPGRFSGRQFSNSRSEMNVSTLELGDSALYLCASSLAGGAYGYTFGSGTRLTVV.

The genes are TRBV24-1 and TRBJ2-7, with TRBD2 identical over 15 bases. CDR1 is KGHDR, CDR2 SFDVKD, per germline. V was pared by 5 bases and J by 4 bases, with 5 bases of the junction left unmatched. The CDR3 extends over 16 amino acids. In nucleotides, the CDR3 is TGTGCCACCAGTGGAAGAGGGACTAGCGGGAGGTACGAGCAGTACTTC. Translating gives CATSGRGTSGRYEQYF.

This chain connects TRBV11-1 to TRBJ2-1; TRBD1 agrees at 7 bases. This CDR3 is 15 amino acids long. Per germline, CDR1 SGHAT and CDR2 FQDESV (reference sequence). Trimming took 5 bases from V and 2 from J; bases not matched to a gene: 6. CDR3 loop: CASSSRDRAYNEQFF. CDR3 in DNA: TGTGCCAGCAGCAGCAGAGACAGGGCCTACAATGAGCAGTTCTTC.

This chain joins TRBV7-8 and TRBJ2-3, with D hard to call. Germline V gene data show CDR1 as SGHVS and CDR2 as FQNEAQ. The V end was cut by 8 bases, the J end by 6 bases, with 24 bases between. This CDR3 comprises 16 residues. The DNA for the CDR3 is TGTGCCAGCCGCCTTTCTCGGGTGAGCTTGAGGGATACGCAGTATTTT. Translation: CASRLSRVSLRDTQYF.

V gene TRBV10-3 combines with J gene TRBJ2-7; 10 bases align to TRBD1. The CDR3 totals 16 residues. Germline CDR1 is ENHRY and CDR2 is SYGVKD. V trimming: 0 bases; J trimming: 3 bases; junction bases outside the gene matches: 5. The CDR3: CAISESGTGESYEQYF. The CDR3 bases are TGTGCCATCAGTGAGTCAGGGACAGGGGAGAGCTACGAGCAGTACTTC.

This chain joins TRBV4-2 and TRBJ2-2, with a tentative D call TRBD2 (5 bases). CDR3 length: 15 amino acids. CDR1 is LGHNA, CDR2 YNFKEQ, per germline. Between the trimmed V and J ends, which lost 0 bases and 6 bases, there was a span of 11 bases. The CDR3 loop reads CASSQDVGSPGELFF. CDR3 DNA sequence: TGTGCCAGCAGCCAAGATGTAGGGAGTCCCGGGGAGCTGTTTTTT.

The chain links TRBV6-5 to TRBJ2-4, with 7 positions matching TRBD2. Germline assignment: CDR1 MNHEY and CDR2 SVGAGI. V was clipped by 4 bases and J by 6 bases; unmatched bases: 6. The length of the CDR3 is 14 residues. This CDR3 is CASSSPGGGNIQYF. DNA for the CDR3: TGTGCCAGCAGTTCACCTGGGGGGGGAAACATTCAGTACTTC.

This clone appeared a single time. The chain uses TRBV5-4 and TRBJ1-1, with D possibly being TRBD1 (6 bases). V was trimmed by 1 base and J by 6 bases, leaving 16 bases between them. The length of the CDR3 is 15 residues. Germline CDR1 SGHNT, CDR2 YYREEE (reference sequence). DNA of the CDR3: TGTGCCAGCAGCTTGCCGAGGACGGGGGGCGCTGAAGCTTTCTTT. Translated: CASSLPRTGGAEAFF.